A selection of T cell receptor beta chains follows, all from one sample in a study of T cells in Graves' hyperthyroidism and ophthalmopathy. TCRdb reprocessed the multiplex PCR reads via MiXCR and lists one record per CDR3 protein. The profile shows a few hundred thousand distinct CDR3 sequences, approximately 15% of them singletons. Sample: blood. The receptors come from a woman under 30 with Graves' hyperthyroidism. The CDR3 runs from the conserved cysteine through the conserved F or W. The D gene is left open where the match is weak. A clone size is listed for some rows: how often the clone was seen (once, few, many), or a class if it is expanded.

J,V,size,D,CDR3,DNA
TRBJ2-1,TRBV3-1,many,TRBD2,CASSRRGGLTYNEQFF,TGTGCCAGCAGCCGCCGCGGGGGACTAACCTACAATGAGCAGTTCTTC
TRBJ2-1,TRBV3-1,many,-,CASSQEGLAPYNEQFF,TGTGCCAGCAGCCAAGAGGGCCTAGCGCCCTACAATGAGCAGTTCTTC
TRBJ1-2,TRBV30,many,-,CAWSKGASFNYGYTF,TGTGCCTGGAGTAAAGGGGCCTCATTTAACTATGGCTACACCTTC
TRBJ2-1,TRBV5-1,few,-,CAIKTPGSYNEQFF,TGCGCCATCAAAACCCCCGGCTCCTACAATGAGCAGTTCTTC
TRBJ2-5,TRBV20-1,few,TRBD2,CSARDRLRTSRETQYF,TGCAGTGCTAGAGATAGGTTAAGGACTAGCAGGGAGACCCAGTACTTC
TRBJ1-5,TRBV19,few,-,CASSIRDNQPQHF,TGTGCCAGTAGTATTAGGGACAATCAGCCCCAGCATTTT
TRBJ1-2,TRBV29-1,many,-,CSVEETNGYYGYTF,TGCAGCGTTGAAGAAACCAACGGATACTATGGCTACACCTTC
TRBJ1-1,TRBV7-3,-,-,CASSLSGTLNTEAFF,TGTGCCAGCAGCCTCTCGGGGACGTTGAACACTGAAGCTTTCTTT
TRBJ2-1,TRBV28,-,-,CASGLQGSRYNEQFF,TGTGCCAGCGGACTACAGGGATCCCGATACAATGAGCAGTTCTTC
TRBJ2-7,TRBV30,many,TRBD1,CAWRKQGAAGEQYF,TGTGCCTGGAGGAAACAGGGGGCTGCGGGCGAGCAGTACTTC
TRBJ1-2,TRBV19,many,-,CASSTPMKVRGYTF,TGTGCCAGTAGTACGCCGATGAAGGTCCGTGGCTACACCTTC
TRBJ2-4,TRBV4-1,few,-,CASSQAGAKNIQYF,TGCGCCAGCAGCCAAGCGGGAGCCAAAAACATTCAGTACTTC
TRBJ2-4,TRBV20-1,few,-,CSARDVRLAKNIQYF,TGCAGTGCTAGAGATGTGCGACTAGCCAAAAACATTCAGTACTTC
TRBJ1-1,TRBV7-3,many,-,CASSLRGDGTLKAFF,TGTGCCAGCAGCTTACGGGGCGACGGGACACTGAAGGCTTTCTTT
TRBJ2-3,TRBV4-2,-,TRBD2,CASSPTSGREADTQYF,TGTGCCAGCAGCCCGACTAGCGGGAGAGAAGCAGATACGCAGTATTTT
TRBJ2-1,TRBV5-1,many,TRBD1,CASSPGQDEQFF,TGCGCCAGCAGCCCCGGACAGGATGAGCAGTTCTTC
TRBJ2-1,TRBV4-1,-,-,CASSQKELPTSYNEQFF,TGCGCCAGCAGCCAAAAGGAGCTACCGACCTCCTACAATGAGCAGTTCTTC
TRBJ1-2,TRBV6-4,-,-,CASSLFAGTANYGYTF,TGTGCCAGCAGCCTGTTCGCCGGGACTGCCAACTATGGCTACACCTTC
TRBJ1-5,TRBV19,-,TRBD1,CASSIDLYGQDQPQHF,TGTGCCAGTAGTATAGATCTATATGGACAGGATCAGCCCCAGCATTTT
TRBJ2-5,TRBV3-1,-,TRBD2,CASSQDQLAGETQYF,TGTGCCAGCAGCCAAGATCAACTAGCGGGAGAGACCCAGTACTTC
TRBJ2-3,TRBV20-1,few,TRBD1,CSARHRTGATDTQYF,TGCAGTGCTAGACATCGGACAGGGGCCACAGATACGCAGTATTTT
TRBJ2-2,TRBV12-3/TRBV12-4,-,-,CASSPSGTTITGELFF,TGTGCCAGCAGTCCCTCCGGGACAACTATTACCGGGGAGCTGTTTTTT
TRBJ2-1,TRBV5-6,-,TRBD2,CASSLGISGRIGEQFF,TGTGCCAGCAGCTTGGGAATTAGCGGGAGGATCGGTGAGCAGTTCTTC
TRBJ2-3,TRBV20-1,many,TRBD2,CSAPIGAGGADTQYF,TGCAGTGCTCCAATTGGCGCGGGAGGTGCAGATACGCAGTATTTT
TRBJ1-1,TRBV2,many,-,CASSANTEAFF,TGTGCCAGCAGTGCGAACACTGAAGCTTTCTTT
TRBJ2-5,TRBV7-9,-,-,CASSLSGLGETQYF,TGTGCCAGCAGCCTATCGGGGTTAGGAGAGACCCAGTACTTC
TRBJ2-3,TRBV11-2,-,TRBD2,CASRRLAGGPTDTQYF,TGTGCCAGCCGCCGACTAGCGGGGGGGCCGACAGATACGCAGTATTTT
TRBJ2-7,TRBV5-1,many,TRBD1,CASSLAGTVNSYEQYF,TGCGCCAGCAGCTTGGCCGGGACAGTAAATTCCTACGAGCAGTACTTC
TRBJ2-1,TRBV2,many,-,CASNWTPGTNEQFF,TGTGCCAGCAATTGGACCCCCGGAACGAATGAGCAGTTCTTC
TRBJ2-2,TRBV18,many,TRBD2,CASSLTSGRTGELFF,TGTGCCAGCTCACTTACTAGCGGGAGGACCGGGGAGCTGTTTTTT
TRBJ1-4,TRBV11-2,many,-,CASSPSTNEKLFF,TGTGCCAGCAGCCCTTCAACTAATGAAAAACTGTTTTTT
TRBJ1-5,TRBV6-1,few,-,CASREGSYGNQPQHF,TGTGCCAGCAGGGAGGGTTCCTATGGCAATCAGCCCCAGCATTTT
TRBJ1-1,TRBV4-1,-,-,CASNNLGGSKTEAFF,TGCGCCAGCAACAACCTCGGGGGCTCCAAAACTGAAGCTTTCTTT
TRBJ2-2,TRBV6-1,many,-,CASSEQPLANTGELFF,TGTGCCAGCAGTGAACAGCCACTAGCGAACACCGGGGAGCTGTTTTTT
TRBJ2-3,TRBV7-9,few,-,CASSSSYWTNTQYF,TGTGCCAGCAGCTCCTCATATTGGACAAATACGCAGTATTTT
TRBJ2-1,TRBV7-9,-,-,CASSLAPGPEQFF,TGTGCCAGCAGCTTAGCCCCGGGTCCAGAGCAGTTCTTC
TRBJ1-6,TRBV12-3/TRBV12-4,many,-,CASSPVLDTVASLHF,TGTGCCAGCAGTCCTGTTTTGGACACCGTGGCGTCCCTCCACTTT
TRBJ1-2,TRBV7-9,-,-,CASSDQVLLGYTF,TGTGCCAGCAGCGATCAGGTTCTCTTGGGCTACACCTTC
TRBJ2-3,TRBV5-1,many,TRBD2,CASSLWSASGRTDTQYF,TGCGCCAGCAGCTTGTGGTCGGCTAGCGGGAGGACAGATACGCAGTATTTT
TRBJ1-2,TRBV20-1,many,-,CSADRDSTNYGYTF,TGCAGTGCTGACCGGGACTCAACTAACTATGGCTACACCTTC
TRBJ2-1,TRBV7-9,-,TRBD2,CASSLEGYRLASYNEQFF,TGTGCCAGCAGCTTAGAGGGATACAGACTAGCCTCCTACAATGAGCAGTTCTTC
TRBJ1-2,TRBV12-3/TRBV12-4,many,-,CASSLGQLAGYTF,TGTGCCAGCAGCCTCGGACAGCTCGCTGGCTACACCTTC
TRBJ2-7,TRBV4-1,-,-,CASSQVSGLYEQYF,TGCGCCAGCAGCCAAGTATCAGGACTGTACGAGCAGTACTTC
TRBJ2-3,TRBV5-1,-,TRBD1,CASREQGDGSTQYF,TGCGCCAGCAGAGAGCAGGGGGACGGTTCGACGCAGTATTTT
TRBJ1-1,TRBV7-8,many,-,CASSPVGRGNTEAFF,TGTGCCAGCAGCCCGGTAGGGAGGGGGAACACTGAAGCTTTCTTT
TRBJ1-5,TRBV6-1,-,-,CASSRDYSNQPQHF,TGTGCCAGCAGTAGGGATTATAGCAATCAGCCCCAGCATTTT
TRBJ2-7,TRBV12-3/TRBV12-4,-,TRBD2,CASRLAGGPGEQYF,TGTGCCAGCAGACTAGCGGGAGGGCCAGGAGAGCAGTACTTC
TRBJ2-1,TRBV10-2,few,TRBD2,CASTGAGGPYNEQFF,TGCGCCAGCACCGGAGCGGGAGGGCCCTACAATGAGCAGTTCTTC
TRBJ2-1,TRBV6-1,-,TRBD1,CASSGQGASYNEQFF,TGTGCCAGCAGTGGACAGGGGGCCTCCTACAATGAGCAGTTCTTC
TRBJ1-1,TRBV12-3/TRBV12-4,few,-,CASRATEVNTEAFF,TGTGCCAGCAGGGCCACAGAGGTGAACACTGAAGCTTTCTTT
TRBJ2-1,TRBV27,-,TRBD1,CASSPYWTGGNEQFF,TGTGCCAGCAGTCCCTACTGGACAGGGGGGAATGAGCAGTTCTTC
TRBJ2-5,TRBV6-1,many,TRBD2,CASILGLAGGGETQYF,TGTGCCAGCATCCTAGGACTAGCGGGAGGGGGAGAGACCCAGTACTTC
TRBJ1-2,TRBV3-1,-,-,CASSHAGGPSGYTF,TGTGCCAGCAGCCACGCGGGTGGGCCTAGCGGCTACACCTTC
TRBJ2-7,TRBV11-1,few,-,CASSLSNLISYEQYF,TGCGCCAGCAGCTTATCGAACCTAATCTCCTACGAGCAGTACTTC
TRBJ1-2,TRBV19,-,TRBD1,CAVKGSIWDRVFFGYTF,TGTGCCGTTAAGGGGTCGATTTGGGACAGGGTCTTTTTTGGCTACACCTTC
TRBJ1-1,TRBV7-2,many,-,CASSLRGARTEAFF,TGTGCCAGCAGCTTACGGGGGGCGAGGACTGAAGCTTTCTTT
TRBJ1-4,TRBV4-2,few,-,CASSQSQGYNEKLFF,TGTGCCAGCAGCCAATCACAGGGTTATAATGAAAAACTGTTTTTT